These 22 T cell receptor beta chains were sequenced from one sample in a study of blood T cell repertoires in COVID-19. The data were produced by immunoSEQ multiplex PCR, yet TCRdb's version contains in-frame clones alone and is incomplete. Among some 520,000 clones, 89% were seen once, and the ten largest hold 0.8% to 0.9%. The sequenced sample was peripheral blood. These receptors were taken from a man aged 18 to 30 with COVID-19, enrolled during active disease.

This clone was detected a few times. This chain links TRBV7-9 with TRBJ1-3; D gene unclear. V was pared by 2 bases and J by 4 bases, with 12 bases between. The CDR3 covers 15 residues. Germline-derived CDR1 and CDR2 are SEHNR and FQNEAQ (reference sequence). In DNA, the CDR3 is TGTGCCAGCAGCTTATCGCGGGGAGCGGGAAACACCATATATTTT. Translation: CASSLSRGAGNTIYF.

Here the CDR3 reads CASSSGTSEYEQYF. DNA for the CDR3: TGTGCCAGCAGCTCTGGGACTAGCGAATACGAGCAGTACTTC. V usage is TRBV11-3 and J usage is TRBJ2-7; 10 positions agree with TRBD2. V lost 4 bases to trimming and J lost 4 bases; unmatched junction nucleotides: 4. Germline V gene data show CDR1 as SGHNT and CDR2 as YENEEA. The CDR3 has 14 amino acids.

The rearrangement joins TRBV30 to TRBJ2-7; 7 bases match TRBD1. Germline-derived CDR1 and CDR2 are GTSNPN and SVGIG (reference sequence). J gave up 2 bases and V 0 bases, and 7 bases lay outside the gene matches. The CDR3 has 15 amino acids. CDR3 DNA sequence: TGTGCCTGGAGTGTACCCGGGACAGCTACCTACGAGCAGTACTTC. Its protein product is CAWSVPGTATYEQYF.

The sample holds one count of this clone. This chain links TRBV2 with TRBJ1-1; D is unclear. The CDR3 has 13 residues. Trimming took 4 bases from V and 0 from J, leaving 6 bases between them. Per germline, CDR1 SNHLY and CDR2 FYNNEI. As DNA, the CDR3 is TGTGCCAGCAGTGGAGTTTTGAACACTGAAGCTTTCTTT. It specifies CASSGVLNTEAFF.

The chain joins TRBV5-8 to TRBJ1-6, with 7 bases identical to TRBD1. Trimming removed 5 bases from V and 7 bases from J; junction bases left unmatched: 9. CDR3 length: 15 residues. Germline assignment: CDR1 SGHTS and CDR2 YDEGEE. CDR3 sequence: CASRAETGYNSPLHF. In DNA form, the CDR3 reads TGTGCCAGCAGGGCCGAGACAGGGTACAATTCACCCCTCCACTTT.

V usage is TRBV7-9 and J usage is TRBJ2-1, with 8 bases lining up with TRBD2. Germline CDR1 is SEHNR and CDR2 is FQNEAQ (reference sequence). V lost 5 bases and J lost 7; bases outside the gene matches: 7. The length of the CDR3 is 14 residues. Here the CDR3 DNA reads TGTGCCAGCAGCGCACGGACTAGCCAGAATGAGCAGTTCTTC. It encodes CASSARTSQNEQFF.

The V and J genes are TRBV5-1 and TRBJ2-7; possibly TRBD2 for D (5 bases). Trimming removed 4 bases from V and 5 bases from J, with 16 bases in between. Germline CDR1 SGHRS, CDR2 YFSETQ. The CDR3 is 14 amino acids. The CDR3 bases are TGCGCCAGCAGCCCGGGATCGATAATCGACGAGCAGTACTTC. Its protein product is CASSPGSIIDEQYF.

V gene TRBV2 combines with J gene TRBJ1-2; D ambiguous. The CDR3 has 13 amino acids. The germline V gene has CDR1 SNHLY and CDR2 FYNNEI. V lost 5 bases, J lost 5 bases, and 12 bases lay in between. DNA for the CDR3: TGTGCCAGCAGTCCCCCGCCGGGGTATGGCTACACCTTC. Its translation is CASSPPPGYGYTF.

The chain uses TRBV5-4 and TRBJ2-2; D gene uncertain. CDR1 is SGHNT, CDR2 YYREEE, per germline (reference sequence). V lost 4 bases and J lost 3, with 10 bases in between. There are 14 residues in the CDR3. The CDR3 bases are TGTGCCAGCAGCCCTAACTCGCACACCGGGGAGCTGTTTTTT. It codes for CASSPNSHTGELFF.

This chain uses TRBV9 with TRBJ2-1, with 11 nucleotides matching TRBD2. CDR1 and CDR2 (germline): SGDLS, YYNGEE. The CDR3 consists of 17 residues. Trimming took 1 base from V and 1 from J; bases not matched to a gene: 4. The CDR3: CASSVTWTSGSYNEQFF. CDR3 in DNA: TGTGCCAGCAGCGTAACCTGGACTAGCGGGTCCTACAATGAGCAGTTCTTC. Full variable domain (missing parts from reference TRBV9 and TRBJ2-1): DSGVTQTPKHLITATGQRVTLRCSPRSGDLSVYWYQQSLDQGLQFLIQYYNGEERAKGNILERFSAQQFPDLHSELNLSSLELGDSALYFCASSVTWTSGSYNEQFFGPGTRLTVL.

V and J are TRBV18 and TRBJ1-5, with no clear D. Trimming left V 1 base short and J 4 bases short, with 11 bases between. This CDR3 comprises 15 residues. Germline CDR1 and CDR2: KGHSH and LQKENI. The CDR3 here is CASSPQRVENQPQHF. DNA for the CDR3: TGTGCCAGCTCACCACAACGGGTAGAGAATCAGCCCCAGCATTTT. The entire variable domain, with the rest obtained from reference TRBV18 and TRBJ1-5, is as follows: NAGVMQNPRHLVRRRGQEARLRCSPMKGHSHVYWYRQLPEEGLKFMVYLQKENIIDESGMPKERFSAEFPKEGPSILRIQQVVRGDSAAYFCASSPQRVENQPQHFGDGTRLSIL.

The CDR3 loop reads CASSPTGGQTDTQYF. In DNA, the CDR3 is TGTGCCAGCAGCCCGACAGGGGGCCAGACAGATACGCAGTATTTT. The rearrangement joins TRBV5-4 to TRBJ2-3; 10 positions agree with TRBD1. There are 15 residues in the CDR3. The germline V gene has CDR1 SGHNT and CDR2 YYREEE (reference sequence). The V and J ends lost 4 bases and 3 bases, in that order; junction bases with no gene match: 5.

The chain joins TRBV27 to TRBJ1-3; D is perhaps TRBD1 (6 bases). Germline CDR1 reads MNHEY; CDR2 reads SMNVEV (reference sequence). V lost 4 bases, J lost 3 bases, and 7 bases lay in between. The CDR3 runs 13 residues. The CDR3: CASSSGVGNTIYF. In DNA form, the CDR3 reads TGTGCCAGCAGTTCAGGGGTTGGAAACACCATATATTTT.

The chain has TRBV29-1 and TRBJ1-2; 8 bases are shared with TRBD1. The CDR3 consists of 14 residues. The ends lost 1 base at V and 1 base at J; junction bases unmatched: 2. The germline V gene encodes CDR1 SQVTM and CDR2 ANQGSEA. This CDR3 reads CSVEADRVNYGYTF. The CDR3 DNA sequence: TGCAGCGTTGAAGCGGACAGGGTTAACTATGGCTACACCTTC.

The chain combines TRBV5-1 with TRBJ2-1; 7 positions agree with TRBD2. Per the germline V gene, CDR1 is SGHRS and CDR2 is YFSETQ. V shed 5 bases, J shed 4 bases, and the junction held 3 bases outside the gene matches. The CDR3 sequence is 13 residues long. The CDR3 nucleotides are TGCGCCAGCAGACCGGGGGGATACAATGAGCAGTTCTTC. It codes for CASRPGGYNEQFF.

The chain combines TRBV5-4 with TRBJ2-7; 9 bases fit TRBD1. V lost 2 bases and J lost 3; bases outside the gene matches: 9. Germline CDR1 is SGHNT and CDR2 is YYREEE (reference sequence). The CDR3 sequence is 16 residues long. The CDR3 DNA follows: TGTGCCAGCAGCTTACCCCCCGGGACAGGGCTCTACGAGCAGTACTTC. Protein product: CASSLPPGTGLYEQYF.

This sequence joins TRBV2 and TRBJ1-5; no clear D gene. Per the germline V gene, CDR1 is SNHLY and CDR2 is FYNNEI. The CDR3 has 12 residues. V was cut by 2 bases and J by 4 bases, with 3 bases left in between. Here the CDR3 reads CASSESNQPQHF. The DNA for the CDR3 is TGTGCCAGCAGTGAATCAAATCAGCCCCAGCATTTT.

The genes are TRBV24-1 and TRBJ2-7; 7 nucleotides match TRBD1. This CDR3 has 14 residues. Germline V lookup: CDR1 KGHDR, CDR2 SFDVKD. V gave up 3 bases and J gave up 5 bases; unmatched junction bases: 6. CDR3 residues: CATSDPWTGHEQYF. DNA of the CDR3: TGTGCCACCAGTGATCCGTGGACAGGCCACGAGCAGTACTTC.

The chain joins TRBV6-2 or TRBV6-3 to TRBJ1-2; D is ambiguous. The CDR3 has 13 residues. V was clipped by 2 bases and J by 5 bases, with 9 bases between them. Germline CDR1 reads MNHEY; CDR2 reads SVGEGT. CDR3 DNA sequence: TGTGCCAGCAGTTACGTGGAGACTTATGGCTACACCTTC. This gives the protein CASSYVETYGYTF.

The rearrangement joins TRBV3-1 (or the pseudogene TRBV3-2) to TRBJ1-2; D perhaps matches TRBD1 (6 bases). The V gene's germline CDR1 is LGHDT and CDR2 YNNKEL (reference sequence). This CDR3 contains 14 residues. The V end was cut by 1 base, the J end by 8 bases, with 14 bases between. The CDR3 nucleotides are TGTGCCAGCAGCCAAGTTGCGGGGGCGGGAGGCTACACCTTC. Translated, it gives CASSQVAGAGGYTF.

The rearrangement links TRBV10-1 to TRBJ2-7; D is possibly TRBD1 (5 bases). Trimming pared 0 bases from V and 5 bases from J, leaving 11 bases between. CDR3 length: 14 amino acids. Germline V gene data show CDR1 as WNHNN and CDR2 as SYGVQD (reference sequence). The CDR3 nucleotides are TGCGCCAGCAGTGAGTCCAGGGTGATCGACGAGCAGTACTTC. Translated, it gives CASSESRVIDEQYF.

The V gene is TRBV5-5, the J gene TRBJ2-3; 10 bases line up with TRBD2. Germline trimming cut 5 bases from V and 4 bases from J; bases unmatched to any gene: 13. The CDR3 is 17 amino acids. Germline CDR1 and CDR2: SGHKS and YYEKEE (reference sequence). The CDR3 protein is CASSKGLAGVRADTQYF. CDR3 coding DNA: TGTGCCAGCAGTAAAGGGCTAGCGGGAGTTAGAGCAGATACGCAGTATTTT.